A selection of T cell receptor beta chains follows, all from one sample in a study of CD8+CD57+ T cells in acquired aplastic anemia. TCRdb independently ran MiXCR on the reads; one entry per CDR3 protein. The sample records 150,000 to 200,000 distinct CDR3 sequences, around 47% being singletons. The sample consisted of sorted CD4+, CD8+, or CD8+CD57+ T cells (not recorded which) from PBMCs. Receptors originate from a human donor with aplastic anemia. Each CDR3 is given with its conserved first and last residue. Some rows mark clone size as missing; the rest say once, few, many or name a class of expanded clone.

CDR3,size,V,J
CASSADWTSGKDNEQFF,-,TRBV25-1,TRBJ2-1
CASSPRGGAYTEAFF,many,TRBV9,TRBJ1-1
CASSLIADYEQYF,-,TRBV7-8,TRBJ2-7
CSARDPRTSADYEQYF,-,TRBV20-1,TRBJ2-7
CAYARTSVRWGAAYEQYF,-,TRBV10-3,TRBJ2-7
CASSHRSGGPSYEQYF,-,TRBV11-2,TRBJ2-7
CASSLRANQRNEQFF,many,TRBV7-3,TRBJ2-1
CASRARGTSGMVTQYF,-,TRBV25-1,TRBJ2-3
CASSKTGVFYEQYF,many,TRBV7-9,TRBJ2-7
CASSQGGWRDTEAFF,-,TRBV4-3,TRBJ1-1
CASSKTNSYEQYF,-,TRBV6-1,TRBJ2-7
CASSDGPPGEQFF,many,TRBV6-1,TRBJ2-1
CAWSVRGRSTEAFF,-,TRBV19,TRBJ1-1
CASSFSQGSDTQYF,once,TRBV13,TRBJ2-3
CASSEFEENTEAFF,few,TRBV6-1,TRBJ1-1
CASSVGGLAAEQYF,few,TRBV9,TRBJ2-7
CSARGAGQEYGYTF,many,TRBV20-1,TRBJ1-2
CASSPSGQGNTIYF,many,TRBV25-1,TRBJ1-3
CASSATGGNYGYTF,-,TRBV19,TRBJ1-2
CSVGGGGSLTEAFF,-,TRBV29-1,TRBJ1-1
CATSARVGQGGNQPQHF,-,TRBV24-1,TRBJ1-5
CASSTTYEQYF,many,TRBV11-2,TRBJ2-7
CAISDARAYGYTF,few,TRBV10-3,TRBJ1-2
CASSPSRLLRALLGYNEQFF,once,TRBV4-2,TRBJ2-1
CASSLNFMNTEAFF,many,TRBV12-3/TRBV12-4,TRBJ1-1
CASSRQGSTGELFF,-,TRBV25-1,TRBJ2-2
CASSELGTYGYTF,few,TRBV2,TRBJ1-2
CASSSDPLHYGYTF,many,TRBV6-5,TRBJ1-2
CASSQDWVLGYEQYF,many,TRBV4-1,TRBJ2-7
CASTSTGVYGYTF,-,TRBV5-1,TRBJ1-2
CASRPDRGDTHQPQHF,-,TRBV19,TRBJ1-5
CASSLGASALNTGELFF,many,TRBV5-1,TRBJ2-2
CSARDRLHNEQFF,-,TRBV20-1,TRBJ2-1
CASTGWGAGTSPLHF,-,TRBV2,TRBJ1-6
CASSIKGLTYEQYF,-,TRBV19,TRBJ2-7
CATSGRDGHYEQYF,-,TRBV24-1,TRBJ2-7
CASSLVLGTSSGANVLTF,many,TRBV5-1,TRBJ2-6
CAISDGNTEAFF,few,TRBV10-3,TRBJ1-1
CASSESGVWVFDSPLHF,-,TRBV10-2,TRBJ1-6
CASSLGSQDNEQFF,many,TRBV5-1,TRBJ2-1